The 26 T cell receptor beta chains below were found in one sample sequenced in a study of blood T cells in healthy people across ages. Primed by a sample-barcoded 5' primer and a J-beta primer mix, a second PCR proceeded for about 6 to 12 cycles. MiXCR, run by TCRdb on the 5' RACE reads, gives a single entry per CDR3 protein. Of around 1,100,000 distinct CDR3 sequences listed, around two fifths were seen once; the top ten hold around 12%. Sequencing input: blood. The receptor set was obtained from a man aged 18 to 29 in good health.

Comments on this clonotype: A junction boundary mismatches the germline segment, possibly from a read error. The CDR3 sequence is CASSPGGLNRPQHF. In DNA, the CDR3 is TGTGCCAGCAGCCCCGGGGGCCTCAATCGGCCCCAGCATTTT. The chain combines TRBV27 with TRBJ1-5, with a tentative D call TRBD1 (6 bases). Germline-derived CDR1 and CDR2 are MNHEY and SMNVEV (reference sequence). CDR3 length: 14 residues.

On this clonotype itself: The germline gene is not matched at one end of the junction; a read error may be the cause. V gene TRBV12-3 or TRBV12-4 combines with J gene TRBJ2-5; either TRBD1 or TRBD2 may supply D (5 bases each). There are 13 residues in the CDR3. For the CDR3, the DNA is TGTGTCAGCAGTACGGGACGAGGAGAGACCCAGTACTTC. Its translation is CVSSTGRGETQYF.

As regards this clonotype: Compared with germline, one end of the junction differs, possibly owing to a read error. This chain joins TRBV5-4 and TRBJ2-1; D uncertain. Germline values: CDR1 SGHNT, CDR2 YYREEE (reference sequence). This CDR3 is built from 12 residues. The CDR3 bases are TGTGCCAGCAGGTTGGATCGGGATGAGCAGTTCTTC. The encoded protein is CASRLDRDEQFF. The full variable domain, with the rest looked up from reference TRBV5-4 and TRBJ2-1, is ETGVTQSPTHLIKTRGQQVTLRCSSQSGHNTVSWYQQALGQGPQFIFQYYREEENGRGNFPPRFSGLQFPNYSSELNVNALELDDSALYLCASRLDRDEQFFGPGTRLTVL.

The chain links TRBV4-2 to TRBJ2-1; D is uncertain. V lost 1 base, J lost 4 bases, and 8 bases lay in between. CDR1 is LGHNA and CDR2 is YNFKEQ in the germline V gene. The CDR3 is 14 residues long. CDR3 coding DNA: TGTGCCAGCAGCCAAGGGGTGGATTACAATGAGCAGTTCTTC. Translation gives CASSQGVDYNEQFF.

This clonotype was picked up a small number of times. The chain is built from TRBV24-1 and TRBJ1-5, with 11 bases aligning to TRBD1. This CDR3 comprises 16 residues. V shed 4 bases, J shed 6 bases, and the junction held 7 bases outside the gene matches. Germline CDR1 reads KGHDR; CDR2 reads SFDVKD. As DNA, the CDR3 is TGTGCCACCAGTGACCCCCGGGACAGGGGGTCTCAGCCCCAGCATTTT. It specifies CATSDPRDRGSQPQHF.

The V call is TRBV20-1, the J call TRBJ2-3; 11 bases match TRBD2. The length of the CDR3 is 14 residues. Trimming at V came to 4 bases and at J to 4 bases, leaving 4 bases not matched to a gene. Per germline, CDR1 DFQATT and CDR2 SNEGSKA (reference sequence). CDR3 sequence (DNA): TGCAGTGCTACACTAGCGGGGGCTTCAGATACGCAGTATTTT. As protein: CSATLAGASDTQYF.

This clonotype appeared a few times. The chain has TRBV6-6 and TRBJ1-2; the D gene is possibly TRBD1 (6 bases). Trimming took off 6 bases at V and 4 bases at J, with 21 bases between the two ends. This CDR3 has 16 amino acids. CDR1 and CDR2 (germline): MNHNY, SVGAGI (reference sequence). The DNA for the CDR3 is TGTGCCAGCAGCTCCCTTTACAGGGAGCCCCCCTATGGCTACACCTTC. It codes for CASSSLYREPPYGYTF.

V gene TRBV20-1 combines with J gene TRBJ1-2, with a weak D call TRBD1 (6 bases). The CDR3 is 14 residues long. V was trimmed by 3 bases and J by 4 bases, leaving 15 bases between them. Looked up from germline, CDR1 is DFQATT and CDR2 is SNEGSKA (reference sequence). The CDR3 sequence: CSASRTDLPYGYTF. CDR3 coding DNA: TGCAGTGCTAGCCGGACAGATCTACCCTATGGCTACACCTTC.

The chain links TRBV29-1 to TRBJ1-1; a weak D match, TRBD1 (6 bases). The CDR3 spans 14 residues. The germline gives CDR1 SQVTM, CDR2 ANQGSEA. Trimming left V 7 bases short and J 1 base short, with 16 bases between. CDR3: CSAARGGRNTEAFF. The CDR3 DNA reads TGCAGCGCCGCCCGGGGGGGCAGGAACACTGAAGCTTTCTTT.

The chain uses TRBV5-5 and TRBJ2-1; TRBD2 matches 12 bases. The CDR3 sequence is 16 residues long. Germline V gene sequence: CDR1 SGHKS, CDR2 YYEKEE (reference sequence). V shed 7 bases, J shed 3 bases, and the junction held 8 bases outside the gene matches. The CDR3 region is CASEASGGVNYNEQFF. The CDR3 nucleotides read TGTGCCAGCGAGGCTAGCGGGGGGGTCAACTACAATGAGCAGTTCTTC.

V usage is TRBV2 and J usage is TRBJ1-4, with D possibly TRBD1 on 6 matching bases. CDR1 and CDR2 (germline): SNHLY, FYNNEI. The germline V and J ends were trimmed by 7 bases and 5 bases, with 11 bases remaining between them. This CDR3 contains 13 residues. CDR3 bases: TGTGCCAGCAACAGGGACCAGAATGAAAAACTGTTTTTT. Protein sequence: CASNRDQNEKLFF.

The chain uses TRBV20-1 and TRBJ2-5, with D uncertain. The CDR3 consists of 12 residues. The ends were cut back, 3 bases at V and 11 bases at J, with 16 bases in the middle. Germline assignment: CDR1 DFQATT and CDR2 SNEGSKA (reference sequence). This CDR3 reads CSARSREWEQYF. CDR3 coding DNA: TGCAGTGCTAGGTCCCGCGAATGGGAACAGTACTTC.

This clonotype was seen a few times. The chain couples TRBV7-9 to TRBJ2-1; TRBD1 is a possible D gene (6 bases). Germline assignment: CDR1 SEHNR and CDR2 FQNEAQ (reference sequence). This CDR3 region has 13 residues. The V gene lost 6 bases and the J gene lost 8 bases, with 14 bases spanning the gap. In nucleotides, the CDR3 is TGTGCCAGCAGGTCGGACAGAAGGGATGAGCAGTTCTTC. Its protein product is CASRSDRRDEQFF.

This clonotype has a handful of counts. The chain joins TRBV5-1 to TRBJ1-2; TRBD1 is a possible D gene (5 bases). This CDR3 is built from 14 residues. CDR1 is SGHRS, CDR2 YFSETQ, per germline. The ends were cut back, 7 bases at V and 4 bases at J, with 17 bases in the middle. For the CDR3, the DNA is TGCGCCAGCCGGCCCACTTACGGGGGCTATGGCTACACCTTC. Its protein product is CASRPTYGGYGYTF.

V usage is TRBV25-1 and J usage is TRBJ1-2; perhaps TRBD1 as D (5 bases). Per germline, CDR1 MGHDK and CDR2 SYGVNS. Trimming cost V 1 base and J 2 bases, with 17 bases left between them. The CDR3 runs 17 residues. As DNA, the CDR3 is TGTGCCAGCAGTGAATCCTGGGACGGACCTAAAAACTATGGCTACACCTTC. Translated: CASSESWDGPKNYGYTF.

This clonotype appeared a few times. The chain carries TRBV6-2 or TRBV6-3 and TRBJ1-5; a weak D match, TRBD1 (6 bases). The CDR3 sequence is 14 residues long. The germline V gene encodes CDR1 MNHEY and CDR2 SVGEGT. The V end lost 4 bases, the J end lost 7 bases, and 14 bases lay between the germline ends. In DNA, the CDR3 is TGTGCCAGCAGTTCCGGGGACACGTCCCAGCCCCAGCATTTT. Translation: CASSSGDTSQPQHF.

There are a few counts of this clonotype. V and J are TRBV7-8 and TRBJ1-5, with D possibly matching TRBD1 (5 bases). V lost 1 base, J lost 3 bases, and 7 bases lay in between. There are 14 residues in the CDR3. Germline V CDR1 and CDR2: SGHVS, FQNEAQ. The CDR3 DNA reads as TGTGCCAGCAGCTTAGACAGGTTCAATCAGCCCCAGCATTTT. Its protein product is CASSLDRFNQPQHF.

V gene TRBV5-1 combines with J gene TRBJ1-1; 9 bases are shared with TRBD1. J gave up 5 bases and V 0 bases, and 8 bases lay outside the gene matches. The CDR3 runs 16 residues. The germline V gene encodes CDR1 SGHRS and CDR2 YFSETQ. The CDR3 DNA reads TGCGCCAGCAGCTTGGCCTGGGACAGGGTGGGGACTGAAGCTTTCTTT. Protein: CASSLAWDRVGTEAFF.

The genes are TRBV6-2 or TRBV6-3 and TRBJ2-1, with D perhaps TRBD2 (5 bases). Trimming pared 10 bases from V and 4 bases from J, leaving 8 bases between. This CDR3 is built from 11 residues. The germline gives CDR1 MNHEY, CDR2 SVGEGT. CDR3 sequence reads: CAIGEYNEQFF. CDR3 DNA sequence: TGTGCCATCGGGGAGTACAATGAGCAGTTCTTC.

This clonotype was counted only a few times. CDR3: CASSRPSGGLSTDTQYF. The CDR3 DNA reads TGCGCCAGCAGCCGGCCTAGCGGGGGCCTTAGCACAGATACGCAGTATTTT. The rearrangement uses TRBV4-1 and TRBJ2-3, with 10 positions matching TRBD2. Per the germline V gene, CDR1 is MGHRA and CDR2 is YSYEKL. Trimming took 4 bases from V and 0 from J; bases not matched to a gene: 7. The CDR3 is 17 amino acids.

The chain recombines TRBV6-2 or TRBV6-3 with TRBJ2-7; a weak D match, TRBD1 (6 bases). The CDR3 is 14 residues long. Germline lookup yields CDR1 MNHEY and CDR2 SVGEGT. V dropped 7 bases and J dropped 0 bases, with 13 bases sitting between them. The CDR3 DNA reads as TGTGCCAGCAAGGACAGACGCGGCTCCTACGAGCAGTACTTC. This translates into CASKDRRGSYEQYF.

This chain links TRBV7-8 with TRBJ2-1; D call uncertain. Germline loops: CDR1 SGHVS, CDR2 FQNEAQ. This CDR3 has 16 amino acids. V was cut by 4 bases and J by 6 bases, with 19 bases left in between. CDR3 nucleotide sequence: TGTGCCAGCAGCTCCGAGGTCTCCGGGTTTGGCAATGAGCAGTTCTTC. Its protein product is CASSSEVSGFGNEQFF. Full variable domain (missing parts from reference TRBV7-8 and TRBJ2-1): GAGVSQSPRYKVAKRGQDVALRCDPISGHVSLFWYQQALGQGPEFLTYFQNEAQLDKSGLPSDRFFAERPEGSVSTLKIQRTQQEDSAVYLCASSSEVSGFGNEQFFGPGTRLTVL.

This clonotype was observed a few times. V is TRBV4-2 and J is TRBJ1-1; tentatively, D is TRBD1 (5 bases). V shed 0 bases and J shed 6 bases, with 11 bases lying between them. Germline assignment: CDR1 LGHNA and CDR2 YNFKEQ. This CDR3 has 14 amino acids. CDR3 amino acids: CASSQDRGGPEAFF. CDR3 in DNA: TGTGCCAGCAGCCAAGATCGGGGGGGACCTGAAGCTTTCTTT.

J is TRBJ1-1 and V is TRBV6-6; TRBD1 matches 10 bases. Germline lookup yields CDR1 MNHNY and CDR2 SVGAGI (reference sequence). The CDR3 length is 16 residues. Trimming cost V 5 bases and J 4 bases; bases outside gene matches: 10. The CDR3 coding sequence is TGTGCCAGCAGTGCCGGACAGGGGGGACCGGGCACTGAAGCTTTCTTT. As protein: CASSAGQGGPGTEAFF.

The chain couples TRBV6-1 to TRBJ1-2, with D unclear. CDR3 size: 15 residues. Trimming removed 6 bases at V and 8 bases at J, with 22 bases between. Germline-derived CDR1 and CDR2 are MNHNS and SASEGT. As DNA, the CDR3 is TGTGCCAGCAGCCCGGCCCATGGGGATGTAAACGGCTACACCTTC. Translating it yields CASSPAHGDVNGYTF.

The chain combines TRBV7-8 with TRBJ1-2; 9 bases map to TRBD1. The J segment lost 4 bases and the V segment lost 1 base, leaving 4 bases of the junction unmatched. The CDR3 is 15 residues long. Germline CDR1 reads SGHVS; CDR2 reads FQNEAQ. The CDR3 here is CASSLVTGGLYGYTF. For the CDR3, the DNA is TGTGCCAGCAGCTTAGTGACAGGGGGGCTCTATGGCTACACCTTC.